The 22 T cell receptor beta chains below all came from one sample that was sequenced in a study of blood T cell repertoires in COVID-19. Profiled with immunoSEQ multiplex PCR; TCRdb holds only in-frame clones, not every one. Of 150,000 to 200,000 clones in the sample, around 82% are singletons; the top ten hold 7%. The sample was peripheral blood. The receptors derive from a woman between 40 and 55 years old with COVID-19, enrolled during active disease.

This clone was counted only a few times. The chain joins TRBV7-9 to TRBJ2-5, with D possibly TRBD2 on 6 matching bases. V was cut by 7 bases and J by 5 bases, with 14 bases left in between. CDR1 is SEHNR and CDR2 is FQNEAQ in the germline V gene (reference sequence). The CDR3 length is 13 residues. CDR3 sequence: CASTSETRETQYF. For the CDR3, the DNA is TGTGCCAGCACCTCGGAGACTAGGGAGACCCAGTACTTC. The complete variable domain, with remaining parts taken from reference TRBV7-9 and TRBJ2-5, reads DTGVSQNPRHKITKRGQNVTFRCDPISEHNRLYWYRQTLGQGPEFLTYFQNEAQLEKSRLLSDRFSAERPKGSFSTLEIQRTEQGDSAMYLCASTSETRETQYFGPGTRLLVL.

The rearrangement links TRBV5-4 to TRBJ2-3, with a tentative D call TRBD2 (5 bases). This CDR3 is 15 amino acids long. Trimming cost V 1 base and J 1 base, with 10 bases left between them. Germline values: CDR1 SGHNT, CDR2 YYREEE (reference sequence). This chain's CDR3 is CASSLPGVRTDTQYF. The CDR3 nucleotides are TGTGCCAGCAGCTTGCCCGGGGTTCGCACAGATACGCAGTATTTT.

This clone has just a few counts. The CDR3 bases are TGTGCCAGCGCGATCGGGACAGACTCCGTAAAACTGTTTTTT. Translating it yields CASAIGTDSVKLFF. The rearrangement joins TRBV19 to TRBJ1-4; 7 bases are shared with TRBD1. Germline CDR1 LNHDA, CDR2 SQIVND (reference sequence). The CDR3 extends over 14 amino acids. The V gene end was trimmed by 9 bases and the J gene end by 10 bases; junction bases not matched to a gene: 14.

In this sample, this clone turned up once. The same CDR3 is also encoded by other DNA sequences in this sample. This chain uses TRBV18 with TRBJ1-1; D ambiguous. The CDR3 runs to 13 residues. V lost 2 bases and J 1 base, leaving 5 bases between the germline ends. Germline CDR1 is KGHSH and CDR2 is LQKENI. The CDR3 protein is CASSPGRNTEAFF. As DNA, the CDR3 is TGTGCCAGCTCACCAGGTAGGAACACTGAAGCTTTCTTT.

Concerning this clone itself: One end of the junction is discordant with germline, which a read error may explain. The chain couples TRBV19 to TRBJ1-5; D gene unclear. The length of the CDR3 is 13 residues. Germline V gene sequence: CDR1 LNHDA, CDR2 SQIVND (reference sequence). The CDR3 nucleotides read TGTGCCAGTAGTATTCCCGGGAATCAACCCCAGCATTTT. It yields the protein CASSIPGNQPQHF. Full variable domain (remainder filled in from reference TRBV19 and TRBJ1-5): DGGITQSPKYLFRKEGQNVTLSCEQNLNHDAMYWYRQDPGQGLRLIYYSQIVNDFQKGDIAEGYSVSREKKESFPLTVTSAQKNPTAFYLCASSIPGNQPQHFGDGTRLSIL.

This chain links TRBV24-1 with TRBJ2-1, with D possibly TRBD2 on 6 matching bases. The V and J ends lost 7 bases and 10 bases respectively, with 16 bases between them. The CDR3 has 13 residues. The germline V gene has CDR1 KGHDR and CDR2 SFDVKD. For the CDR3, the DNA is TGTGCCACCAGCGGACACGGCGGGAACGAGCAGTTCTTC. It specifies CATSGHGGNEQFF.

V usage is TRBV18 and J usage is TRBJ2-6; 8 bases map to TRBD1. The CDR3 extends over 15 amino acids. Looked up from germline, CDR1 is KGHSH and CDR2 is LQKENI. V shed 10 bases, J shed 0 bases, and the junction held 5 bases outside the gene matches. CDR3 loop: CATKTGDSGANVLTF. The CDR3 DNA reads as TGTGCCACCAAGACAGGGGACTCTGGGGCCAACGTCCTGACTTTC.

This chain uses TRBV19 with TRBJ1-2; unclear D gene. Trimming cost V 7 bases and J 4 bases, with 16 bases left between them. Germline loops: CDR1 LNHDA, CDR2 SQIVND (reference sequence). This CDR3 region has 14 residues. The CDR3, as DNA: TGTGCCAGTAACTATCCGGGGATCGGCTATGGCTACACCTTC. Residues: CASNYPGIGYGYTF.

Concerning this clone itself: Other DNA sequences from this sample encode an identical CDR3 as well. The J gene is TRBJ2-5, the V gene TRBV11-2, with TRBD2 identical over 11 bases. Germline CDR1 SGHAT, CDR2 FQNNGV. CDR3 length: 16 amino acids. With 2 bases clipped from V and 3 bases from J, the junction kept 5 bases outside the gene matches. The CDR3 protein is CASSLTSGGTKETQYF. CDR3 coding DNA: TGTGCCAGCAGCTTAACTAGCGGGGGAACCAAAGAGACCCAGTACTTC.

This clone was observed a handful of times. The chain couples TRBV27 to TRBJ2-7, with D perhaps TRBD2 (5 bases). V lost 3 bases, J lost 2 bases, and 26 bases lay in between. From germline, CDR1 is MNHEY and CDR2 SMNVEV (reference sequence). This CDR3 has 19 amino acids. The CDR3 DNA sequence: TGTGCCAGCAGTTTCCGGCCTCCGGGCCCGACTATCACCGCCTACGAGCAGTACTTC. Translated, it gives CASSFRPPGPTITAYEQYF.

The chain couples TRBV2 to TRBJ2-3; 9 bases fit TRBD2. The V gene end was trimmed by 10 bases and the J gene end by 4 bases; junction bases not matched to a gene: 3. The germline V gene encodes CDR1 SNHLY and CDR2 FYNNEI. The CDR3 covers 12 residues. In DNA, the CDR3 is TGTGCCACCGAGCGGGGGGCAGATACGCAGTATTTT. This translates into CATERGADTQYF.

The CDR3 here is CASVGQKGYTGELFF. The CDR3 DNA sequence: TGTGCCAGCGTGGGACAGAAGGGGTACACCGGGGAGCTGTTTTTT. The chain has TRBV28 and TRBJ2-2, with 7 bases aligning to TRBD1. Germline V lookup: CDR1 MDHEN, CDR2 SYDVKM. Germline trimming cut 8 bases from V and 3 bases from J; bases unmatched to any gene: 9. This CDR3 is built from 15 residues.

The chain uses TRBV5-1 and TRBJ1-4; 7 nucleotides line up with TRBD1. Losses at the gene ends were 2 bases for V and 5 bases for J; bases not matched to a gene: 3. The CDR3 spans 14 residues. Germline CDR1 SGHRS, CDR2 YFSETQ. CDR3 nucleotide sequence: TGCGCCAGCAGCTTCGGGACAGTAAATGAAAAACTGTTTTTT. This codes for CASSFGTVNEKLFF.

The J gene is TRBJ2-7, the V gene TRBV6-4; D uncertain. Germline lookup yields CDR1 MRHNA and CDR2 SNTAGT. V gave up 5 bases and J gave up 7 bases, with 9 bases separating them. The CDR3 covers 11 residues. The DNA for the CDR3 is TGTGCCAGCAGTCCGACACCTGAGCAGTACGTC. This sequence encodes CASSPTPEQYV.

The V call is TRBV11-2, the J call TRBJ1-2; 9 positions agree with TRBD1. The germline V gene encodes CDR1 SGHAT and CDR2 FQNNGV. V lost 6 bases and J lost 4; bases outside the gene matches: 9. The CDR3 extends over 15 amino acids. CDR3 protein: CASRPPTGGSYGYTF. The CDR3 region has the DNA TGTGCCAGCAGACCACCGACAGGGGGAAGCTATGGCTACACCTTC.

This sequence joins TRBV19 and TRBJ2-2; the D is unclear. The CDR3 has 12 residues. Germline V gives CDR1 LNHDA, CDR2 SQIVND (reference sequence). Deletions cut 8 bases from V and 8 bases from J, with 12 bases between. CDR3 nucleotide sequence: TGTGCCAGTGGGCAGTACCCGGGGGAGCTGTTTTTT. It is translated as CASGQYPGELFF. Full variable domain (rest looked up from reference TRBV19 and TRBJ2-2): DGGITQSPKYLFRKEGQNVTLSCEQNLNHDAMYWYRQDPGQGLRLIYYSQIVNDFQKGDIAEGYSVSREKKESFPLTVTSAQKNPTAFYLCASGQYPGELFFGEGSRLTVL.

The chain has TRBV11-2 and TRBJ1-3, with no clear D. V lost 4 bases, J lost 4 bases, and 23 bases lay in between. From germline, CDR1 is SGHAT and CDR2 FQNNGV. The CDR3 runs 18 residues. As DNA, the CDR3 is TGTGCCAGCAGCTGGAAGCCCGAGGGCAGCCTGAGAGGAAACACCATATATTTT. Its translation: CASSWKPEGSLRGNTIYF.

V and J are TRBV19 and TRBJ1-1, with TRBD1 as a possible D gene (5 bases). CDR1 is LNHDA and CDR2 is SQIVND in the germline V gene (reference sequence). CDR3 length: 15 amino acids. The ends were cut back, 0 bases at V and 4 bases at J, with 12 bases in the middle. CDR3 in DNA: TGTGCCAGTAGTATAGACCAGGGTGGCGGCACTGAAGCTTTCTTT. It encodes CASSIDQGGGTEAFF.

The CDR3 DNA sequence: TGCAGCGTTGGTGGACAGACCTATGGCTACACCTTC. Translating it yields CSVGGQTYGYTF. The chain has TRBV29-1 and TRBJ1-2, with TRBD1 as a possible D gene (6 bases). V lost 4 bases and J lost 4, with 10 bases in between. CDR3 length: 12 amino acids. Germline CDR1 reads SQVTM; CDR2 reads ANQGSEA.

The V call is TRBV6-4, the J call TRBJ2-1; D possibly corresponds to TRBD2 (7 bases). Deletions cut 2 bases from V and 11 bases from J, with 10 bases between. CDR1 is MRHNA and CDR2 is SNTAGT in the germline V gene. This CDR3 spans 12 amino acids. CDR3 nucleotide sequence: TGTGCCAGCAGTGACGGCGGGGGCAAGCAGTTCTTC. It is translated as CASSDGGGKQFF.

V and J are TRBV18 and TRBJ2-2; 8 nucleotides agree with TRBD1. The CDR3 contains 17 residues. Germline CDR1 is KGHSH and CDR2 is LQKENI. Losses at the gene ends were 1 base for V and 5 bases for J; bases not matched to a gene: 9. CDR3 DNA sequence: TGTGCCAGCTCACCACGGAGGACAGGGTGGATAACCGGGGAGCTGTTTTTT. Its translation is CASSPRRTGWITGELFF.

The rearrangement links TRBV13 to TRBJ1-1; 7 positions agree with TRBD1. J gave up 2 bases and V 5 bases, and 8 bases lay outside the gene matches. Germline CDR1 PRHDT, CDR2 FYEKMQ (reference sequence). The CDR3 contains 15 residues. The CDR3: CASSPDRSDNTEAFF. Written as DNA, the CDR3 is TGTGCCAGCAGCCCGGACAGGTCAGATAACACTGAAGCTTTCTTT.